The T cell receptor beta chain described here comes from a study of identical twins. Study findings and constraints: High-abundance cord blood beta clonotypes had fewer insertions; memory repertoires showed none. It was out-of-frame TCR alpha sharing in monozygotic twins that models underestimated.

The V gene's germline CDR1 is DFQATT and CDR2 SNEGSKA (reference sequence). Trimming removed 4 bases at V and 5 bases at J, with 9 bases between. CDR3 length equals 12 residues. As for this clonotype: Its antigen is still unknown.

MiXCR was run by TCRdb on the 5' RACE reads, yielding one entry per CDR3 protein. The repertoire consists of roughly 770,000 distinct CDR3 sequences, with roughly 18% occurring once and the leading ten covering under 15%. Separately, the same data were catalogued under a study of T cells expressing NK-cell markers.

Sequences were obtained from PBMCs. The chain combines TRBV20-1 with TRBJ2-1; no clear D. The sequence came from a woman aged 18-29 years in good health. The CDR3 bases are TGCAGTGCTATCCCACTGCACAATGAGCAGTTCTTC. Protein: CSAIPLHNEQFF.